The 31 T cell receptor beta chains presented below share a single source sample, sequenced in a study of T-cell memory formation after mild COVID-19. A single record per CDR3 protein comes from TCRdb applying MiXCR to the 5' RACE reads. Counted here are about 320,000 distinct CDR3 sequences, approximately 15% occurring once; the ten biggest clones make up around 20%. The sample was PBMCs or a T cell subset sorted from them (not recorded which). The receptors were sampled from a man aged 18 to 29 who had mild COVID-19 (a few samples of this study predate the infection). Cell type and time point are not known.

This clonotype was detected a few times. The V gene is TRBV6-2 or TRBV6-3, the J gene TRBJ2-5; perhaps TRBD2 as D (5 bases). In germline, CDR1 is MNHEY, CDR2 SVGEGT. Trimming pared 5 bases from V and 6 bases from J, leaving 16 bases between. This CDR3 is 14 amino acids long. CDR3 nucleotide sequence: TGTGCCAGCAGTCAAGGGCTAGCCACCCAGACCCAGTACTTC. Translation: CASSQGLATQTQYF.

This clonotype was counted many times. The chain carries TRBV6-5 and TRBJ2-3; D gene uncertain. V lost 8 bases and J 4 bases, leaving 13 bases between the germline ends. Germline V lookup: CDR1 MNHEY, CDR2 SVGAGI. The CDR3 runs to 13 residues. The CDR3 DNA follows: TGTGCCAGCTCGGCGGCTCTAGCAGATACGCAGTATTTT. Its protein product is CASSAALADTQYF.

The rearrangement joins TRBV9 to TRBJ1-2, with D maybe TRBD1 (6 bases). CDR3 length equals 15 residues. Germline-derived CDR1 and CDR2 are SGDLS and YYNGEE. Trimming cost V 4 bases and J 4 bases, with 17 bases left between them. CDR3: CASSSRQAPIYGYTF. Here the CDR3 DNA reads TGTGCCAGCAGCTCCCGACAGGCACCGATCTATGGCTACACCTTC.

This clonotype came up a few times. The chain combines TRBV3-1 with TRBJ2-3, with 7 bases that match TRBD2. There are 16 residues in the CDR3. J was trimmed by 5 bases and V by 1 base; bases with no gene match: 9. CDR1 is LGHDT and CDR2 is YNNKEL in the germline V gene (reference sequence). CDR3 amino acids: CASSQVPWRGLDTQYF. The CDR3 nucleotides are TGTGCCAGCAGCCAAGTACCTTGGCGGGGGTTAGATACGCAGTATTTT.

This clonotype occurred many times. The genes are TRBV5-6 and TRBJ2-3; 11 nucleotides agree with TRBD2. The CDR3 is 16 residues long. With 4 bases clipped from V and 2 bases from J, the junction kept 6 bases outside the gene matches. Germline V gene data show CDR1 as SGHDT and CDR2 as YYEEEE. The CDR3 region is CASSPSGGRDTDTQYF. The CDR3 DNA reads TGTGCCAGCAGCCCTAGCGGGGGGCGGGACACAGATACGCAGTATTTT.

The CDR3 sequence: CASSAGTGSREAFF. The CDR3 DNA follows: TGTGCCAGCAGCGCCGGGACAGGAAGTCGTGAAGCTTTCTTT. The genes are TRBV4-2 and TRBJ1-1; 8 nucleotides agree with TRBD1. The CDR3 totals 14 residues. Per the germline V gene, CDR1 is LGHNA and CDR2 is YNFKEQ. The V segment lost 5 bases and the J segment 7 bases; nucleotides outside the gene matches: 9.

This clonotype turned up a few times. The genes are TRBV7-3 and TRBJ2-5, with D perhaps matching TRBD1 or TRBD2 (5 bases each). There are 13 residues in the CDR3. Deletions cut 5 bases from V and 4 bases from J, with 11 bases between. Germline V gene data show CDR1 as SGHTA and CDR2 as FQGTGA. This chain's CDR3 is CASSEKRGETQYF. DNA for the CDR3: TGTGCCAGCAGCGAAAAGAGGGGAGAGACCCAGTACTTC.

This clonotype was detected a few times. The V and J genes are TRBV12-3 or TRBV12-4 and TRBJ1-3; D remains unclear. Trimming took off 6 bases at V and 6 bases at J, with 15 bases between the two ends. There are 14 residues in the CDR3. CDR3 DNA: TGTGCCAGCAGATGGAGTACGGGCAAAAACACCATATATTTT. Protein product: CASRWSTGKNTIYF.

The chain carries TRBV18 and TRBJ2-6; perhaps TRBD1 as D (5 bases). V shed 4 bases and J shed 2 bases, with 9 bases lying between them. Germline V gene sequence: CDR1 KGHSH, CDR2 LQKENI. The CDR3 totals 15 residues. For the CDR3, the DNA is TGTGCCAGCTCACAGGGGTCTGCTGGGGCCAACGTCCTGACTTTC. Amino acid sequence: CASSQGSAGANVLTF.

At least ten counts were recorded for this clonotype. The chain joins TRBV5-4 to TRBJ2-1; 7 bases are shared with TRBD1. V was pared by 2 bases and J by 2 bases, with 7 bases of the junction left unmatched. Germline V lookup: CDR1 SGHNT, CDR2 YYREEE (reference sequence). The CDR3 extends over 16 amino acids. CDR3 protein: CASSLRQGSTYNEQFF. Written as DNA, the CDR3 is TGTGCCAGCAGCTTAAGACAGGGCAGCACCTACAATGAGCAGTTCTTC.

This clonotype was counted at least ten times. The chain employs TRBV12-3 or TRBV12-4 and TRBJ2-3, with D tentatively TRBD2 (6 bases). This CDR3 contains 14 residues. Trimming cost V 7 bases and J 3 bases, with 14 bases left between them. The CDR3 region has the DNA TGTGCCAGCACTCCGGGGGTTAATACAGATACGCAGTATTTT. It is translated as CASTPGVNTDTQYF.

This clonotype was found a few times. The CDR3 is CASSLDPGGSDVHEQYF. CDR3 sequence (DNA): TGCGCCAGCAGCTTGGACCCGGGGGGAAGTGATGTACACGAGCAGTACTTC. The chain links TRBV5-1 to TRBJ2-7; 7 bases are shared with TRBD2. In germline, CDR1 is SGHRS, CDR2 YFSETQ. Unmatched junction bases numbered 14, after V lost 0 bases and J lost 5 bases. The CDR3 totals 17 residues.

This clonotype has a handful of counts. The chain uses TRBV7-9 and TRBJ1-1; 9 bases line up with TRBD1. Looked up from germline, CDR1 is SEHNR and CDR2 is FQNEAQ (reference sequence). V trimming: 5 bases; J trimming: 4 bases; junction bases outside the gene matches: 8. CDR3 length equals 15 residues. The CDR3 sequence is CASSTYGTGTTEAFF. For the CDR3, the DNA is TGTGCCAGCAGCACATACGGGACAGGGACCACTGAAGCTTTCTTT.

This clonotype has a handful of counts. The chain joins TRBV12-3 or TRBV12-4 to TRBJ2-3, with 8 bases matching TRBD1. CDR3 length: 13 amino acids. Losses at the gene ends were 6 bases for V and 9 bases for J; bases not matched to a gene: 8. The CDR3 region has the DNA TGTGCCAGCAGCACCAACAGGGGGATAACGCAGTATTTT. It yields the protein CASSTNRGITQYF.

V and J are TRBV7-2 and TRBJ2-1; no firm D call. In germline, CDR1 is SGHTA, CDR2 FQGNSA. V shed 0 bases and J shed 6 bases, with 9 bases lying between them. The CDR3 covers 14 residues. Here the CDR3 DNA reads TGTGCCAGCAGCTTAGCGCTAAGTGTCAATGAGCAGTTCTTC. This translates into CASSLALSVNEQFF. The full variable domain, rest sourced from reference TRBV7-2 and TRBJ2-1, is GAGVSQSPSNKVTEKGKDVELRCDPISGHTALYWYRQSLGQGLEFLIYFQGNSAPDKSGLPSDRFSAERTGGSVSTLTIQRTQQEDSAVYLCASSLALSVNEQFFGPGTRLTVL.

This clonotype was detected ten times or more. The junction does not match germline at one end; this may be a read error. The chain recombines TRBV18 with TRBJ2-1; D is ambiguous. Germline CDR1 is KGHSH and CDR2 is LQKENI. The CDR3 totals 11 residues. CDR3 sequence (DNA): TGCGCCAGCAGCCCTGACAATGAGCAGTTCTTC. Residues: CASSPDNEQFF.

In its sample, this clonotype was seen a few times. The CDR3 DNA sequence: TGTGCCAGCGCGCCAGGAGATACGCAGTATTTT. Translated: CASAPGDTQYF. This sequence joins TRBV14 and TRBJ2-3; D gene uncertain. CDR1 is SGHDN and CDR2 is FVKESK in the germline V gene. V lost 8 bases to trimming and J lost 5 bases, with 8 bases between them. The CDR3 sequence is 11 residues long.

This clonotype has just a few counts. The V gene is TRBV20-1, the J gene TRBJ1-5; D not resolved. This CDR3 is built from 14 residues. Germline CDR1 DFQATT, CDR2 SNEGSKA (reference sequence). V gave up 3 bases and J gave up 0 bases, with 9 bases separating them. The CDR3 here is CSARNSDSNQPQHF. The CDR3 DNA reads TGCAGTGCTAGGAACAGTGATAGCAATCAGCCCCAGCATTTT.

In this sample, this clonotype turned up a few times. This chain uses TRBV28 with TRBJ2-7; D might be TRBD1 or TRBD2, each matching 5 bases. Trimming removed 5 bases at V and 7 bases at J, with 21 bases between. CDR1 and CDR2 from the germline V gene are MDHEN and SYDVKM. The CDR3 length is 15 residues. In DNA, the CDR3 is TGTGCCAGCAGTACCTCCGGGACGATGTCGTCGGAGCAGTACGTC. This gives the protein CASSTSGTMSSEQYV.

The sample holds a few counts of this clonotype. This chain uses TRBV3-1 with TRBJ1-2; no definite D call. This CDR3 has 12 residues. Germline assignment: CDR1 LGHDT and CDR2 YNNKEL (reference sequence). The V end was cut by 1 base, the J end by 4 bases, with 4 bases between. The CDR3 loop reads CASSQVAYGYTF. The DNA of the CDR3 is TGTGCCAGCAGCCAAGTGGCCTATGGCTACACCTTC.

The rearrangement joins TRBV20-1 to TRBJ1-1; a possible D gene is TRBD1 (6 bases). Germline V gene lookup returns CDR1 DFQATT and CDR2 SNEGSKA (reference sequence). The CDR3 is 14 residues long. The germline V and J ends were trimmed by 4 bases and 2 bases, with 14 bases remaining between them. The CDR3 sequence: CSAIEDSYNTEAFF. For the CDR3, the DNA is TGCAGTGCTATCGAGGACAGCTATAACACTGAAGCTTTCTTT.

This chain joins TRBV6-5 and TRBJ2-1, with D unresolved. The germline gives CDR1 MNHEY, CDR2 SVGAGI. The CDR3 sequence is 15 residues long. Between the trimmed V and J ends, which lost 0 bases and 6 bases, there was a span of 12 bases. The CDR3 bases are TGTGCCAGCAGTTACTCGAGTGGTAGACCCAATGAGCAGTTCTTC. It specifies CASSYSSGRPNEQFF.

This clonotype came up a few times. The DNA of the CDR3 is TGTGCCAGCAGTTGGCAAGGCGACTATGGCTACACCTTC. Its protein is CASSWQGDYGYTF. The J gene is TRBJ1-2, the V gene TRBV6-2 or TRBV6-3; no firm D call. V lost 4 bases, J lost 3 bases, and 9 bases lay in between. Germline CDR1 MNHEY, CDR2 SVGEGT. This CDR3 is built from 13 residues.

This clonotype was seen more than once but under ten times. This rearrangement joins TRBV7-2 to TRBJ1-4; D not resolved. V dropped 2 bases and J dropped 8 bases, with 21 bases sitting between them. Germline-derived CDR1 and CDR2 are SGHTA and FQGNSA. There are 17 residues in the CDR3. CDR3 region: CASSLSRGGWDGEKLFF. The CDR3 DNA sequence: TGTGCCAGCAGCTTATCCCGGGGAGGGTGGGATGGAGAAAAACTGTTTTTT.

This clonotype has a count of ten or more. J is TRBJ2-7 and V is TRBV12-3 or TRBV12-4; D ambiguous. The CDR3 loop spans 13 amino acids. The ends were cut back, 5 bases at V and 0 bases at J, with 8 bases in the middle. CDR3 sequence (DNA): TGTGCCAGCAGTCAAACACGCTCCTACGAGCAGTACTTC. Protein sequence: CASSQTRSYEQYF.

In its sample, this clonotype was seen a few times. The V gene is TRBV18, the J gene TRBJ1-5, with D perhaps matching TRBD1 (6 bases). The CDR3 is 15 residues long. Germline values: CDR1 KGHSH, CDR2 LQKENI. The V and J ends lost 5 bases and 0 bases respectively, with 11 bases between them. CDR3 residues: CASSGSGASNQPQHF. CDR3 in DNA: TGTGCCAGCTCAGGTTCGGGGGCTAGCAATCAGCCCCAGCATTTT. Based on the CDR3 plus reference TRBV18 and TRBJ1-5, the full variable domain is NAGVMQNPRHLVRRRGQEARLRCSPMKGHSHVYWYRQLPEEGLKFMVYLQKENIIDESGMPKERFSAEFPKEGPSILRIQQVVRGDSAAYFCASSGSGASNQPQHFGDGTRLSIL.

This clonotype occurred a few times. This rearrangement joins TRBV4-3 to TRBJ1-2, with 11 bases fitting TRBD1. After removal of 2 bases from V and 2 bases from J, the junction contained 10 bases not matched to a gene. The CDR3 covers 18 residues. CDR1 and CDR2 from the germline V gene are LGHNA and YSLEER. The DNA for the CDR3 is TGCGCCAGCAGCCAACACCGGGACAGGGGGAAGGAGAACTATGGCTACACCTTC. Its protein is CASSQHRDRGKENYGYTF.

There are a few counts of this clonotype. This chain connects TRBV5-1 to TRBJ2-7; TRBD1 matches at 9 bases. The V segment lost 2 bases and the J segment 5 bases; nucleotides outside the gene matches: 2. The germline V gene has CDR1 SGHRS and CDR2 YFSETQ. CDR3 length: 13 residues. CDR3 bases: TGCGCCAGCAGCTTAGACAGGGGGGACGAGCAGTACGTC. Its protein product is CASSLDRGDEQYV.

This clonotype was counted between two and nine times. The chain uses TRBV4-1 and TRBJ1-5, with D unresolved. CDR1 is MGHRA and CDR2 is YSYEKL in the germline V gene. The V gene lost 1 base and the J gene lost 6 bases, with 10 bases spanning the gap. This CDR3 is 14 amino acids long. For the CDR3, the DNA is TGCGCCAGCAGCCAAGTTGGTCCGGGTCAGCCCCAGCATTTT. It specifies CASSQVGPGQPQHF.

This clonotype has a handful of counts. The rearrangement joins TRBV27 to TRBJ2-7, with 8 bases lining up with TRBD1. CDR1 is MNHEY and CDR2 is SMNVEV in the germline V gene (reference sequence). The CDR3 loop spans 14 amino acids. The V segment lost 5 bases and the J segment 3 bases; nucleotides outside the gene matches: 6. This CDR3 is CASSHRGDLYEQYF. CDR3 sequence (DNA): TGTGCCAGCAGTCACAGGGGGGATCTCTACGAGCAGTACTTC.

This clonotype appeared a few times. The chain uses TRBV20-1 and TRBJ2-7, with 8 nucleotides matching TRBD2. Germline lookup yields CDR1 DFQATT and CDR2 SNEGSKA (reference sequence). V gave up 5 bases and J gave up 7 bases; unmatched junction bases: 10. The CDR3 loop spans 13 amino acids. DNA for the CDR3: TGCAGTGCTCCCCAGGGCACTAGCGGAGAGCAGTACTTC. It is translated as CSAPQGTSGEQYF.